A selection of T cell receptor beta chains follows, all from one sample in a study of identical twins. TCRdb re-analysed the 5' RACE reads in MiXCR, keeping a single row per CDR3 protein. This sample has hundreds of thousands of distinct CDR3 sequences; approximately 24% occur once, and the top ten carry about 3%. These data were also reused for a study on T cells expressing NK-cell markers.

The sample comprised CD4+ T cells sorted from blood. All receptors derive from a woman between 18 and 29 years old in good health. Each CDR3 is given with its conserved first and last residue. D genes are given only for firm matches. The size entry is marked missing in some rows and otherwise reads once, few, many or a size class.

J gene: TRBJ2-7
D gene: TRBD2
V gene: TRBV29-1
clone size: NA
CDR3 protein: CSVEPTSGRSREQYF
CDR3 DNA: TGCAGCGTTGAACCGACTAGCGGGAGGTCTCGCGAGCAGTACTTC

J gene: TRBJ1-2
D gene: TRBD1
V gene: TRBV10-3
clone size: NA
CDR3 protein: CAISERGQGSGYTF
CDR3 DNA: TGTGCCATCAGTGAGAGGGGACAGGGATCTGGCTACACCTTC

J gene: TRBJ2-3
D gene: TRBD2
V gene: TRBV6-1
clone size: few
CDR3 protein: CASRGLVADTQYF
CDR3 DNA: TGTGCCAGCAGAGGACTAGTGGCAGATACGCAGTATTTT

J gene: TRBJ1-5
D gene: NA
V gene: TRBV10-3
clone size: NA
CDR3 protein: CAISDYRVGQPQHF
CDR3 DNA: TGTGCCATCAGTGATTACAGGGTCGGTCAGCCCCAGCATTTT

J gene: TRBJ2-3
D gene: NA
V gene: TRBV30
clone size: NA
CDR3 protein: CAWSLGDTQYF
CDR3 DNA: TGTGCCTGGAGTCTCGGAGATACGCAGTATTTT

J gene: TRBJ2-1
D gene: TRBD2
V gene: TRBV20-1
clone size: few
CDR3 protein: CSARLAGDKPNEQFF
CDR3 DNA: TGCAGTGCTAGATTGGCGGGAGACAAACCGAATGAGCAGTTCTTC

J gene: TRBJ2-7
D gene: TRBD2
V gene: TRBV6-1
clone size: NA
CDR3 protein: CASSKSGVFYEQYF
CDR3 DNA: TGTGCCAGCAGCAAGAGCGGGGTCTTCTACGAGCAGTACTTC

J gene: TRBJ2-3
D gene: NA
V gene: TRBV10-3
clone size: NA
CDR3 protein: CAISASSTDTQYF
CDR3 DNA: TGTGCCATCAGCGCTTCTAGCACAGATACGCAGTATTTT

J gene: TRBJ1-5
D gene: NA
V gene: TRBV6-2/TRBV6-3
clone size: NA
CDR3 protein: CASRLSYSNQPQHF
CDR3 DNA: TGTGCCAGCCGGCTAAGCTATAGCAATCAGCCCCAGCATTTT

J gene: TRBJ1-2
D gene: TRBD1
V gene: TRBV2
clone size: NA
CDR3 protein: CASRTGQAVVGYTF
CDR3 DNA: TGTGCCAGCAGAACCGGACAGGCGGTTGTAGGCTACACCTTC

J gene: TRBJ2-3
D gene: TRBD2
V gene: TRBV27
clone size: NA
CDR3 protein: CAAKSVLAADTQYF
CDR3 DNA: TGTGCCGCCAAAAGTGTCCTAGCGGCGGATACGCAGTATTTT

J gene: TRBJ1-6
D gene: NA
V gene: TRBV5-1
clone size: few
CDR3 protein: CASSSGENSPLHF
CDR3 DNA: TGCGCCAGCAGCTCGGGGGAGAATTCACCCCTCCACTTT

J gene: TRBJ2-5
D gene: NA
V gene: TRBV6-4
clone size: NA
CDR3 protein: CASSERFQETQYF
CDR3 DNA: TGTGCCAGCAGTGAACGCTTTCAAGAGACCCAGTACTTC

J gene: TRBJ1-1
D gene: NA
V gene: TRBV20-1
clone size: NA
CDR3 protein: CSAGGWTTEAFF
CDR3 DNA: TGCAGTGCTGGTGGTTGGACAACTGAAGCTTTCTTT

J gene: TRBJ2-3
D gene: NA
V gene: TRBV18
clone size: few
CDR3 protein: CASSERQLSTDTQYF
CDR3 DNA: TGTGCCAGCTCCGAGAGACAGCTAAGCACAGATACGCAGTATTTT

J gene: TRBJ1-2
D gene: NA
V gene: TRBV5-1
clone size: few
CDR3 protein: CASSLEGFRYGYTF
CDR3 DNA: TGCGCCAGCAGCTTGGAAGGGTTTCGCTATGGCTACACCTTC

J gene: TRBJ2-1
D gene: TRBD2
V gene: TRBV12-5
clone size: NA
CDR3 protein: CAGGPGTSVYNEQFF
CDR3 DNA: TGTGCTGGTGGCCCCGGGACTAGCGTCTACAATGAGCAGTTCTTC

J gene: TRBJ2-5
D gene: NA
V gene: TRBV30
clone size: NA
CDR3 protein: CAWSVQGTQYF
CDR3 DNA: TGTGCCTGGAGTGTACAGGGGACCCAGTACTTC

J gene: TRBJ2-3
D gene: TRBD1
V gene: TRBV5-1
clone size: few
CDR3 protein: CASSRDRGVGDTQYF
CDR3 DNA: TGCGCCAGCAGCAGAGACAGGGGGGTCGGAGATACGCAGTATTTT

J gene: TRBJ2-2
D gene: NA
V gene: TRBV5-1
clone size: few
CDR3 protein: CASFGAALNTGELFF
CDR3 DNA: TGCGCCAGCTTCGGGGCAGCCCTCAACACCGGGGAGCTGTTTTTT

J gene: TRBJ1-6
D gene: NA
V gene: TRBV27
clone size: NA
CDR3 protein: CASSLYGAQGIVNSPLHF
CDR3 DNA: TGTGCCAGCAGTTTATACGGGGCACAGGGAATCGTAAATTCACCCCTCCACTTT

J gene: TRBJ1-4
D gene: TRBD1
V gene: TRBV5-1
clone size: NA
CDR3 protein: CASSLVPGGLEKLFF
CDR3 DNA: TGCGCCAGCAGCTTAGTCCCAGGGGGCCTAGAAAAACTGTTTTTT

J gene: TRBJ2-3
D gene: TRBD2
V gene: TRBV20-1
clone size: NA
CDR3 protein: CSARALAATDTQYF
CDR3 DNA: TGCAGTGCTAGAGCCCTAGCGGCGACAGATACGCAGTATTTT

J gene: TRBJ1-4
D gene: TRBD1
V gene: TRBV5-6
clone size: NA
CDR3 protein: CASSAQGYAATNEKLFF
CDR3 DNA: TGTGCCAGCAGCGCACAGGGGTATGCTGCAACTAATGAAAAACTGTTTTTT

J gene: TRBJ2-1
D gene: NA
V gene: TRBV4-3
clone size: few
CDR3 protein: CASSRDLAYEQFF
CDR3 DNA: TGCGCCAGCAGCCGGGATTTAGCGTATGAGCAGTTCTTC

J gene: TRBJ1-1
D gene: TRBD1
V gene: TRBV5-1
clone size: few
CDR3 protein: CASSGQGEEAFF
CDR3 DNA: TGCGCCAGCAGCGGACAGGGGGAGGAAGCTTTCTTT

J gene: TRBJ2-7
D gene: NA
V gene: TRBV6-1
clone size: few
CDR3 protein: CASSEAVEQYF
CDR3 DNA: TGTGCCAGCAGTGAGGCGGTGGAACAGTACTTC

J gene: TRBJ2-3
D gene: TRBD2
V gene: TRBV7-2
clone size: NA
CDR3 protein: CASSTSGRAGDTQYF
CDR3 DNA: TGTGCCAGCAGCACCAGCGGGAGGGCAGGAGATACGCAGTATTTT

J gene: TRBJ2-1
D gene: TRBD2
V gene: TRBV7-8
clone size: NA
CDR3 protein: CASRKSGRAYNEQFF
CDR3 DNA: TGTGCCAGCCGAAAAAGCGGGAGGGCTTACAATGAGCAGTTCTTC

J gene: TRBJ2-7
D gene: TRBD1
V gene: TRBV5-1
clone size: few
CDR3 protein: CASSQTSGTGVYEQYF
CDR3 DNA: TGCGCCAGCAGCCAAACATCCGGGACAGGGGTTTACGAGCAGTACTTC

J gene: TRBJ2-7
D gene: NA
V gene: TRBV5-1
clone size: few
CDR3 protein: CASSLGEERAYEQYF
CDR3 DNA: TGCGCCAGCAGCTTGGGGGAGGAAAGGGCCTACGAGCAGTACTTC

J gene: TRBJ1-2
D gene: NA
V gene: TRBV6-2/TRBV6-3
clone size: few
CDR3 protein: CASSYLRWNGYTF
CDR3 DNA: TGTGCCAGCAGTTACTTGAGGTGGAACGGCTACACCTTC

J gene: TRBJ2-5
D gene: NA
V gene: TRBV29-1
clone size: few
CDR3 protein: CSVDLQETQYF
CDR3 DNA: TGCAGCGTTGACTTACAAGAGACCCAGTACTTC

J gene: TRBJ1-2
D gene: NA
V gene: TRBV12-3/TRBV12-4
clone size: NA
CDR3 protein: CASSLWAIEGYTF
CDR3 DNA: TGTGCCAGCAGTTTGTGGGCGATCGAGGGCTACACCTTC

J gene: TRBJ2-2
D gene: NA
V gene: TRBV5-1
clone size: NA
CDR3 protein: CASSLHHTTGELFF
CDR3 DNA: TGCGCCAGCAGCTTGCACCATACGACCGGGGAGCTGTTTTTT

J gene: TRBJ1-1
D gene: NA
V gene: TRBV3-1
clone size: many
CDR3 protein: CASSRQYTEAFF
CDR3 DNA: TGTGCCAGCAGCCGACAGTACACTGAAGCTTTCTTT

J gene: TRBJ1-2
D gene: NA
V gene: TRBV20-1
clone size: NA
CDR3 protein: CSAGGGTQINYGYTF
CDR3 DNA: TGCAGTGCTGGGGGCGGGACCCAAATTAACTATGGCTACACCTTC

J gene: TRBJ1-1
D gene: NA
V gene: TRBV12-3/TRBV12-4
clone size: NA
CDR3 protein: CASSLSKQRSF
CDR3 DNA: TGTGCCAGCAGTTTAAGTAAACAGCGGTCGTTT

J gene: TRBJ1-2
D gene: NA
V gene: TRBV20-1
clone size: NA
CDR3 protein: CSASDRSGYGYTF
CDR3 DNA: TGCAGTGCTAGCGACAGGAGTGGATATGGCTACACCTTC

J gene: TRBJ1-2
D gene: NA
V gene: TRBV12-3/TRBV12-4
clone size: few
CDR3 protein: CASSPGIGSHTF
CDR3 DNA: TGTGCCAGCAGCCCCGGTATAGGCTCTCACACCTTC

J gene: TRBJ2-5
D gene: NA
V gene: TRBV20-1
clone size: few
CDR3 protein: CSAPRQIRETQYF
CDR3 DNA: TGCAGTGCTCCGAGACAGATCCGGGAGACCCAGTACTTC

J gene: TRBJ2-5
D gene: NA
V gene: TRBV29-1
clone size: NA
CDR3 protein: CSSSGTTQETQYF
CDR3 DNA: TGCAGCTCAAGCGGGACAACCCAAGAGACCCAGTACTTC

J gene: TRBJ2-2
D gene: NA
V gene: TRBV24-1
clone size: many
CDR3 protein: CATSSGTTNTGELFF
CDR3 DNA: TGTGCCACCAGTTCCGGGACAACGAACACCGGGGAGCTGTTTTTT

J gene: TRBJ2-1
D gene: NA
V gene: TRBV20-1
clone size: NA
CDR3 protein: CSARDPLARDYEQFF
CDR3 DNA: TGCAGTGCTAGAGACCCTCTAGCGAGAGACTATGAGCAGTTCTTC

J gene: TRBJ2-2
D gene: NA
V gene: TRBV5-1
clone size: NA
CDR3 protein: CASSLALSGGLAGELFF
CDR3 DNA: TGCGCCAGCAGCTTGGCTCTCTCTGGAGGGTTGGCCGGGGAGCTGTTTTTT

J gene: TRBJ2-1
D gene: NA
V gene: TRBV24-1
clone size: NA
CDR3 protein: CATSGSSNEQFF
CDR3 DNA: TGTGCCACCAGTGGATCTAGCAATGAGCAGTTCTTC

J gene: TRBJ1-2
D gene: NA
V gene: TRBV29-1
clone size: NA
CDR3 protein: CSVVTAAVGYGYTF
CDR3 DNA: TGCAGCGTTGTAACGGCGGCCGTGGGCTATGGCTACACCTTC

J gene: TRBJ2-7
D gene: NA
V gene: TRBV5-1
clone size: few
CDR3 protein: CASSRWDGGDEQYF
CDR3 DNA: TGCGCCAGCAGCCGTTGGGACGGCGGTGACGAGCAGTACTTC

J gene: TRBJ2-3
D gene: NA
V gene: TRBV7-9
clone size: NA
CDR3 protein: CASSTGAGRFTDTQYF
CDR3 DNA: TGTGCCAGCAGCACGGGGGCGGGGCGATTCACAGATACGCAGTATTTT

J gene: TRBJ2-3
D gene: NA
V gene: TRBV3-1
clone size: NA
CDR3 protein: CASSPVTPPDTQYF
CDR3 DNA: TGTGCCAGCAGCCCTGTGACCCCCCCCGATACGCAGTATTTT

J gene: TRBJ2-6
D gene: NA
V gene: TRBV12-3/TRBV12-4
clone size: NA
CDR3 protein: CASSPLGEAGANVLTF
CDR3 DNA: TGTGCCAGCAGTCCCCTGGGGGAGGCGGGGGCCAACGTCCTGACTTTC

J gene: TRBJ2-2
D gene: NA
V gene: TRBV15
clone size: few
CDR3 protein: CATSRDYARNTGELFF
CDR3 DNA: TGTGCCACCAGCAGAGATTATGCCAGAAACACCGGGGAGCTGTTTTTT

J gene: TRBJ2-3
D gene: NA
V gene: TRBV20-1
clone size: few
CDR3 protein: CSARAGGQDTQYF
CDR3 DNA: TGCAGTGCTAGAGCGGGGGGCCAAGATACGCAGTATTTT